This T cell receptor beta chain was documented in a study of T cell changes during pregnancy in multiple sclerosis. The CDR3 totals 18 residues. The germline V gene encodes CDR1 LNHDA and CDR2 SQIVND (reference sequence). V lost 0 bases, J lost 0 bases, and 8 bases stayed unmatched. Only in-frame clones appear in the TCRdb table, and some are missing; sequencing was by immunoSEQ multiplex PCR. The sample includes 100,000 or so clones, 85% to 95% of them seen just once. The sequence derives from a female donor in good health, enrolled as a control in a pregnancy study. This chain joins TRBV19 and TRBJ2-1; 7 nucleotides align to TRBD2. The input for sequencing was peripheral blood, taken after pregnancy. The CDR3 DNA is TGTGCCAGTAGTATAGATCCCGACCTAGCGGCCTCCTACAATGAGCAGTTCTTC. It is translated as CASSIDPDLAASYNEQFF.